This record covers a single T cell receptor beta chain. A junction end diverges from the germline sequence, so it may reflect a read error. The CDR3 is 15 residues long. Germline-derived CDR1 and CDR2 are SSHAT and FNYEAQ (reference sequence). Sequencing was performed with immunoSEQ multiplex PCR; in TCRdb, only in-frame clones are kept and a portion is missing. The table records about 80,000 clones, around 90% of them present only once. The sample is drawn from a study of T cell changes during pregnancy in multiple sclerosis. This sequence originates from a female donor with multiple sclerosis, enrolled in a pregnancy study. This chain uses TRBV7-7 with TRBJ2-5; 10 bases match TRBD2. The input for sequencing was peripheral blood, taken before pregnancy. CDR3 DNA: TGTGCTAGCAGCTTAATACTAGCGGGGAGAGAGACCCAGTACTTC. Translated: CASSLILAGRETQYF.